Shown below are 26 T cell receptor beta chains from a single sample sequenced in a study of T cell repertoires in cytomegalovirus infection. TCRdb re-called the reads with MiXCR, one entry per CDR3 protein. The sample yields 200,000 to 300,000 distinct CDR3 sequences, approximately 14% seen once. Sample: PBMCs. The receptors were gathered from a human donor in good health (CMV status not recorded). Some clones in this sample may be carry-over from other donors' samples.

This clonotype was detected ten times or more. The chain employs TRBV20-1 and TRBJ2-5; weak D call: TRBD1 (5 bases). The CDR3 extends over 15 amino acids. The germline CDR1 and CDR2 sequences are DFQATT and SNEGSKA (reference sequence). Trimming cost V 2 bases and J 4 bases, with 17 bases left between them. Here the CDR3 DNA reads TGCAGTGCTAGAATGATCGGCAGGGCGTCAGAGACCCAGTACTTC. Its protein product is CSARMIGRASETQYF.

This clonotype has just a few counts. The chain joins TRBV20-1 to TRBJ2-1; D gene ambiguous. V was trimmed by 6 bases and J by 4 bases, leaving 13 bases between them. Germline lookup yields CDR1 DFQATT and CDR2 SNEGSKA (reference sequence). The CDR3 contains 13 residues. CDR3 protein: CSATPVGYNEQFF. DNA of the CDR3: TGCAGTGCCACCCCCGTAGGGTACAATGAGCAGTTCTTC.

At least ten counts were recorded for this clonotype. The chain employs TRBV7-2 and TRBJ1-2; a weak D match, TRBD1 (6 bases). The germline V and J ends were trimmed by 4 bases and 4 bases, with 19 bases remaining between them. The CDR3 has 16 residues. The germline gives CDR1 SGHTA, CDR2 FQGNSA. CDR3 residues: CASSSTGVGGGYGYTF. DNA of the CDR3: TGTGCCAGCAGCTCAACGGGGGTCGGGGGCGGCTATGGCTACACCTTC.

The chain employs TRBV28 and TRBJ1-4, with 7 bases identical to TRBD1. The V and J ends lost 6 bases and 7 bases, in that order; junction bases with no gene match: 2. The germline V gene encodes CDR1 MDHEN and CDR2 SYDVKM. CDR3 size: 12 residues. The CDR3 bases are TGTGCCAGCAGAACAGGGGTTGAAAAACTGTTTTTT. It specifies CASRTGVEKLFF.

The chain recombines TRBV20-1 with TRBJ2-7, with 8 bases lining up with TRBD1. The CDR3 runs to 13 residues. Germline V CDR1 and CDR2: DFQATT, SNEGSKA (reference sequence). V trimming: 6 bases; J trimming: 4 bases; junction bases outside the gene matches: 8. CDR3 residues: CSAPDRDGYEQYF. CDR3 bases: TGCAGTGCCCCGGACAGGGATGGTTACGAGCAGTACTTC.

This rearrangement joins TRBV29-1 to TRBJ2-7, with 9 bases matching TRBD1. The ends lost 4 bases at V and 2 bases at J; junction bases unmatched: 3. The CDR3 runs 13 residues. Germline V lookup: CDR1 SQVTM, CDR2 ANQGSEA. The CDR3 DNA reads TGCAGCGTTGTCACAGGGGGCGCCTACGAGCAGTACTTC. Its translation: CSVVTGGAYEQYF.

This clonotype was picked up many times. This sequence joins TRBV28 and TRBJ2-7; D may be TRBD2 (6 bases). This CDR3 has 17 amino acids. V lost 6 bases and J lost 3, with 24 bases in between. Germline CDR1 reads MDHEN; CDR2 reads SYDVKM. CDR3 DNA sequence: TGTGCCAGCAGCTCCCCTCGGGGGTCCAGAGCAGTCTACGAGCAGTACTTC. Translated: CASSSPRGSRAVYEQYF.

The chain has TRBV7-4 and TRBJ2-2, with 7 bases lining up with TRBD1. J lost 4 bases, V lost 6 bases, and 11 bases had no gene match. The CDR3 consists of 16 residues. Germline assignment: CDR1 SGHVT and CDR2 SQSDAQ. CDR3 DNA sequence: TGTGCCAGCAGTCGCCCCGGGACAGCGGCCACCGGGGAGCTGTTTTTT. Translating gives CASSRPGTAATGELFF.

This clonotype was detected many times. The chain links TRBV7-8 to TRBJ2-2; TRBD2 matches at 11 bases. CDR1 SGHVS and CDR2 FQNEAQ come from the germline V gene. The length of the CDR3 is 16 residues. V trimming: 1 base; J trimming: 7 bases; junction bases outside the gene matches: 5. Here the CDR3 reads CASSLGTSGRNGELFF. The CDR3, as DNA: TGTGCCAGCAGCTTAGGAACTAGCGGGAGAAACGGGGAGCTGTTTTTT.

CDR3 bases: TGTGCCAGCAGCTTTCGATCCGGGAGGGAGACCCAGTACTTC. Its protein is CASSFRSGRETQYF. The rearrangement links TRBV7-6 to TRBJ2-5, with 7 bases identical to TRBD2. The CDR3 extends over 14 amino acids. J lost 5 bases, V lost 3 bases, and 6 bases had no gene match. Germline V gene lookup returns CDR1 SGHVS and CDR2 FNYEAQ.

The chain carries TRBV19 and TRBJ2-2, with TRBD1 as a possible D gene (5 bases). Looked up from germline, CDR1 is LNHDA and CDR2 is SQIVND (reference sequence). V was clipped by 7 bases and J by 2 bases, with 11 bases between them. The CDR3 runs to 14 residues. CDR3: CASKWGDNTGELFF. Written as DNA, the CDR3 is TGTGCCAGTAAGTGGGGCGACAACACCGGGGAGCTGTTTTTT.

The J gene is TRBJ1-6, the V gene TRBV28, with 7 bases fitting TRBD1. Germline-derived CDR1 and CDR2 are MDHEN and SYDVKM. The CDR3 covers 15 residues. The V gene end was trimmed by 8 bases and the J gene end by 5 bases; junction bases not matched to a gene: 9. The CDR3 bases are TGTGCCAGCGGCTCGGGACAGATCAATAATTCACCCCTCCACTTT. This gives the protein CASGSGQINNSPLHF.

This clonotype showed up just a few times. The chain links TRBV15 to TRBJ2-3; 8 bases are a match to TRBD1. From germline, CDR1 is LNHNV and CDR2 YYDKDF (reference sequence). V gave up 4 bases and J gave up 2 bases; unmatched junction bases: 8. The CDR3 has 16 amino acids. In DNA form, the CDR3 reads TGTGCCACCAGCAAACCGACAGGGGCGCCCACAGATACGCAGTATTTT. Translation: CATSKPTGAPTDTQYF.

This clonotype was detected only a few times. V is TRBV2 and J is TRBJ2-2; D not certain. Trimming took 2 bases from V and 1 from J, leaving 8 bases between them. Germline V gene sequence: CDR1 SNHLY, CDR2 FYNNEI. The CDR3 loop spans 15 amino acids. The CDR3 DNA follows: TGTGCCAGCAGTGAAAACTACCTGAACACCGGGGAGCTGTTTTTT. Translated: CASSENYLNTGELFF.

This sequence joins TRBV20-1 and TRBJ2-3; D remains unclear. The CDR3 contains 13 residues. CDR1 and CDR2 (germline): DFQATT, SNEGSKA (reference sequence). Between the trimmed V and J ends, which lost 3 bases and 0 bases, there was a span of 7 bases. The CDR3 protein is CSASSFSTDTQYF. CDR3 nucleotide sequence: TGCAGTGCTAGCAGTTTTAGCACAGATACGCAGTATTTT.

The rearrangement joins TRBV7-8 to TRBJ2-2; no clear D. V lost 4 bases and J lost 7, with 22 bases in between. CDR3 size: 17 residues. Germline V gene sequence: CDR1 SGHVS, CDR2 FQNEAQ. CDR3 sequence reads: CASSSPESWPPCGELFF. The CDR3 DNA is TGTGCCAGCAGCTCCCCGGAGTCCTGGCCGCCCTGCGGGGAGCTGTTTTTT.

The V call is TRBV2, the J call TRBJ1-5, with D possibly matching TRBD1 (5 bases). The CDR3 has 14 amino acids. V lost 2 bases and J 7 bases, leaving 12 bases between the germline ends. Germline V gene sequence: CDR1 SNHLY, CDR2 FYNNEI. CDR3 amino acids: CASSELGPQQPQHF. DNA of the CDR3: TGTGCCAGCAGTGAACTGGGACCCCAACAGCCCCAGCATTTT.

This clonotype was counted many times. This chain connects TRBV7-9 to TRBJ2-7; TRBD1 matches 8 bases. The CDR3 contains 15 residues. CDR1 is SEHNR, CDR2 FQNEAQ, per germline (reference sequence). V was pared by 1 base and J by 5 bases, with 7 bases of the junction left unmatched. The CDR3 region has the DNA TGTGCCAGCAGCTTAGACGGGACAGGCCTCGACGAGCAGTACTTC. It yields the protein CASSLDGTGLDEQYF.

This clonotype was observed a few times. The J gene is TRBJ1-3, the V gene TRBV7-8; D is unclear. CDR3 size: 16 residues. Germline lookup yields CDR1 SGHVS and CDR2 FQNEAQ. Trimming cost V 3 bases and J 0 bases, with 12 bases left between them. CDR3 region: CASSFGGGISGNTIYF. The DNA of the CDR3 is TGTGCCAGCAGCTTTGGTGGTGGGATCTCTGGAAACACCATATATTTT.

This clonotype was seen at least ten times. CDR3 in DNA: TGTGCCAGCAGTCTCTCGGACAGGGGGCTCGAGCAGTACTTC. Translated: CASSLSDRGLEQYF. The V and J genes are TRBV12-3 or TRBV12-4 and TRBJ2-7; 11 nucleotides align to TRBD1. The CDR3 sequence is 14 residues long. With V trimmed by 5 bases and J by 6 bases, 6 bases remained unmatched.

This chain connects TRBV12-3 or TRBV12-4 to TRBJ2-3; no clear D. CDR3 length equals 11 residues. The V end was cut by 7 bases, the J end by 6 bases, with 8 bases between. In nucleotides, the CDR3 is TGTGCCAGCAATCAGGAGGATACGCAGTATTTT. Amino acid sequence: CASNQEDTQYF.

This clonotype was seen only a few times. The gene calls are TRBV5-1 and TRBJ2-2; possible D gene TRBD1, 5 bases. Deletions cut 5 bases from V and 0 bases from J, with 11 bases between. From germline, CDR1 is SGHRS and CDR2 YFSETQ. The CDR3 contains 15 residues. The CDR3 loop reads CASSWTLANTGELFF. The CDR3 DNA reads as TGCGCCAGCAGTTGGACACTCGCGAACACCGGGGAGCTGTTTTTT.

This clonotype was found many times. V and J are TRBV7-9 and TRBJ1-1; the D gene is possibly TRBD1 (5 bases). This CDR3 contains 15 residues. Germline CDR1 SEHNR, CDR2 FQNEAQ (reference sequence). Trimming removed 0 bases from V and 1 base from J, with 9 bases in between. Written as DNA, the CDR3 is TGTGCCAGCAGCTTAGCTGGGGCGGAGAACACTGAAGCTTTCTTT. It translates to CASSLAGAENTEAFF.

The chain employs TRBV18 and TRBJ1-5; no definite D call. Germline V gene lookup returns CDR1 KGHSH and CDR2 LQKENI. This CDR3 spans 17 amino acids. V was shortened by 2 bases and J by 7 bases, with 21 bases between the two germline ends. CDR3 nucleotides: TGTGCCAGCTCACCAATGCCACAGTACTCGAGGGAACAGCCCCAGCATTTT. Its translation: CASSPMPQYSREQPQHF.

Ten or more counts support this clonotype. This chain uses TRBV20-1 with TRBJ2-3; TRBD2 matches at 10 bases. V gave up 6 bases and J gave up 4 bases; unmatched junction bases: 7. Germline V gene lookup returns CDR1 DFQATT and CDR2 SNEGSKA (reference sequence). This CDR3 has 14 amino acids. The CDR3 region is CSAPGAGGADTQYF. The CDR3 region has the DNA TGCAGTGCCCCGGGAGCGGGGGGGGCAGATACGCAGTATTTT.

CDR3 DNA sequence: TGCAGTGCTAGAAGGGCAGGGGGCACAGATACGCAGTATTTT. Its translation is CSARRAGGTDTQYF. The chain is built from TRBV20-1 and TRBJ2-3; tentatively, D is TRBD1 (6 bases). The V end lost 2 bases, the J end lost 1 base, and 10 bases lay between the germline ends. The length of the CDR3 is 14 residues. Germline V lookup: CDR1 DFQATT, CDR2 SNEGSKA (reference sequence).